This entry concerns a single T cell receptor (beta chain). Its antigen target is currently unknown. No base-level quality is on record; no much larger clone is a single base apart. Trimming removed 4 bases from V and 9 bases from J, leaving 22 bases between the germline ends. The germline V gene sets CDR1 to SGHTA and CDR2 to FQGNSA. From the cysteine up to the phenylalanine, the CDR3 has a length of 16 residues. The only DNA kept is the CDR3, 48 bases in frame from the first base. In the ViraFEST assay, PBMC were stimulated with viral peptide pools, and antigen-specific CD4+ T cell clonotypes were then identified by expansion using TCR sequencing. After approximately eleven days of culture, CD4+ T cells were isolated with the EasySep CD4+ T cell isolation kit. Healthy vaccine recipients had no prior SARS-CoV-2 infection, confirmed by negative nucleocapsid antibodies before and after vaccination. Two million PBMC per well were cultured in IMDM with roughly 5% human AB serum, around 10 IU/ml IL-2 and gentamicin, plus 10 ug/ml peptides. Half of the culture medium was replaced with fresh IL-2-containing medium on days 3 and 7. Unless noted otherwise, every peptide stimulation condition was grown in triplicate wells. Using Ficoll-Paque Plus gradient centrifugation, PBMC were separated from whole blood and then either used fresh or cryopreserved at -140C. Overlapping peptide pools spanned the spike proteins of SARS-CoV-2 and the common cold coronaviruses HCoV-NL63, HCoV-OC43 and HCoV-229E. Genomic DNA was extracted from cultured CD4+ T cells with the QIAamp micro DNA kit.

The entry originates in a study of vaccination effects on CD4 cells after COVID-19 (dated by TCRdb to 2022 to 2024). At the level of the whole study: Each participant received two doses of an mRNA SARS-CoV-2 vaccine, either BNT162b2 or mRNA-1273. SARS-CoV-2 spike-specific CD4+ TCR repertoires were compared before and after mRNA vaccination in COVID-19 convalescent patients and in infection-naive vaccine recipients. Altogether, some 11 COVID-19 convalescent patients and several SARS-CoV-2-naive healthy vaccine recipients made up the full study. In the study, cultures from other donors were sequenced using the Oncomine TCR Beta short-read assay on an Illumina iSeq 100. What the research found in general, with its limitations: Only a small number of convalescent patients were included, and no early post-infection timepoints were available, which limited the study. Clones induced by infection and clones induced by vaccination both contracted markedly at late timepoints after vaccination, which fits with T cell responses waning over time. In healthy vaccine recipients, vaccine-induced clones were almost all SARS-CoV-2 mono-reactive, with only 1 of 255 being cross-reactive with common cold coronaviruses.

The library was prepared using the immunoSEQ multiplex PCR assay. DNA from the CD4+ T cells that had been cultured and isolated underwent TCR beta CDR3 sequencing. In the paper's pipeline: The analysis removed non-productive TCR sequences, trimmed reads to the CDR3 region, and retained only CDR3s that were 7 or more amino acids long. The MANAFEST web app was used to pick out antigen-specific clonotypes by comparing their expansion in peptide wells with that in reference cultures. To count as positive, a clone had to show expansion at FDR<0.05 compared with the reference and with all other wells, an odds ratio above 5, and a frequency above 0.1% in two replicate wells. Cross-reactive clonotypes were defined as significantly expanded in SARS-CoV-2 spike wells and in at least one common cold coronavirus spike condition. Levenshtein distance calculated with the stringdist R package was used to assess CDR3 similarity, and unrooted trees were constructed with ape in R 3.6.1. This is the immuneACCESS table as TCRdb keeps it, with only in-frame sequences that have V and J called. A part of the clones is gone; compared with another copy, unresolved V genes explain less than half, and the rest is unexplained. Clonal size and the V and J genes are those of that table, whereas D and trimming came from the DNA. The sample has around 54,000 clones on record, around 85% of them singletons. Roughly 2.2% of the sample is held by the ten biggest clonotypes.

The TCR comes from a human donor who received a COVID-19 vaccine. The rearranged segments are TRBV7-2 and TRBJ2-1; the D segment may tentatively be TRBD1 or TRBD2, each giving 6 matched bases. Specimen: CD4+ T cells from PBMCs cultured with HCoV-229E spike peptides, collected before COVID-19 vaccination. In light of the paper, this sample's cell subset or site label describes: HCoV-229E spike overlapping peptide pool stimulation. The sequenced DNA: TGTGCCAGCAGCTCCCGGAATCTGAGGGGGGCCAGTGAGCAGTTCTTC. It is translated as CASSSRNLRGASEQFF.